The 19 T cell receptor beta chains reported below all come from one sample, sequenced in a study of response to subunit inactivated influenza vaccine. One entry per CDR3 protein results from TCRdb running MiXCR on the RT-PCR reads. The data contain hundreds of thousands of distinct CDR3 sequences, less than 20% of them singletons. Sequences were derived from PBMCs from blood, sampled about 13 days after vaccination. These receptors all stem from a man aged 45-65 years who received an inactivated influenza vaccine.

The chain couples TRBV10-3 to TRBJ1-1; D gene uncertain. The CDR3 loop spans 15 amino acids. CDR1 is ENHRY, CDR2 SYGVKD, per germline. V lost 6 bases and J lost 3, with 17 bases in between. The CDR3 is CAIRRTGVDHTEAFF. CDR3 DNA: TGTGCCATCAGGCGCACCGGGGTAGATCACACTGAAGCTTTCTTT.

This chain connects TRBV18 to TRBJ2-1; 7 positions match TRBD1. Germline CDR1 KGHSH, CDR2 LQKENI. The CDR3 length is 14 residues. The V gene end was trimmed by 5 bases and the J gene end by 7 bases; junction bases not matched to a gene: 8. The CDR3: CASSVSEGANEQFF. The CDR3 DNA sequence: TGTGCCAGCTCAGTCTCAGAGGGGGCGAATGAGCAGTTCTTC.

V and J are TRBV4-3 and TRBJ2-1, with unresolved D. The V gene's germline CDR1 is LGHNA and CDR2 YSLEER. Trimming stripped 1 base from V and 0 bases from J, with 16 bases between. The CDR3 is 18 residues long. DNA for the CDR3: TGCGCCAGCAGCCAAGCCCCATCCCTAATCAGCTCCTACAATGAGCAGTTCTTC. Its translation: CASSQAPSLISSYNEQFF.

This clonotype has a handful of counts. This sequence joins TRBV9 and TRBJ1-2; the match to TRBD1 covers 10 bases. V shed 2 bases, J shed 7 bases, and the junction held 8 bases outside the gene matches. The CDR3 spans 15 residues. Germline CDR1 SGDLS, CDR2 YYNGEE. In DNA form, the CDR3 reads TGTGCCAGCAGCGTTCACCGGGACAGGGGTTCTGGCTACACCTTC. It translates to CASSVHRDRGSGYTF.

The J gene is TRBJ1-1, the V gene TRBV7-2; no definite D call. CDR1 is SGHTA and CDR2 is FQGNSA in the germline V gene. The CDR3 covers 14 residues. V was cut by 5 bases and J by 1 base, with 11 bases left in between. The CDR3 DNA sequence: TGTGCCAGCAGCAGATGGACGGAGAACACTGAAGCTTTCTTT. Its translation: CASSRWTENTEAFF.

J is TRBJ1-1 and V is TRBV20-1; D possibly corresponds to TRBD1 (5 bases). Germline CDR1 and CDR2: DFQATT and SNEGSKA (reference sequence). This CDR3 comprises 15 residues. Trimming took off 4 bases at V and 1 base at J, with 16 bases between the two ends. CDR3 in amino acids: CSAKRPGTGNTEAFF. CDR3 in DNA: TGCAGTGCTAAGCGACCCGGGACGGGGAACACTGAAGCTTTCTTT.

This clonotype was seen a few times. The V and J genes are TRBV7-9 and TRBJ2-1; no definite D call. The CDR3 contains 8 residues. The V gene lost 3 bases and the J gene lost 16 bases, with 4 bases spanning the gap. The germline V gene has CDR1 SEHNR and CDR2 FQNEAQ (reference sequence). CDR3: CASSLEFF. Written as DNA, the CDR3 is TGTGCCAGCAGCTTGGAATTCTTC.

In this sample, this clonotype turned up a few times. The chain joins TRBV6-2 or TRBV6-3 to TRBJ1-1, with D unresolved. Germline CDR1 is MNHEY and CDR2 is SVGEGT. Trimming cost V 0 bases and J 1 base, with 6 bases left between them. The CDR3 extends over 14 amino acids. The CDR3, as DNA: TGTGCCAGCAGTTACTCTCCAGGGAACACTGAAGCTTTCTTT. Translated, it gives CASSYSPGNTEAFF.

CDR3 loop: CASSVGSEFYNEQFF. The CDR3 nucleotides are TGTGCCAGCAGCGTAGGTTCGGAATTCTACAATGAGCAGTTCTTC. The chain joins TRBV9 to TRBJ2-1; no definite D call. This CDR3 comprises 15 residues. Trimming left V 0 bases short and J 3 bases short, with 10 bases between. CDR1 SGDLS and CDR2 YYNGEE come from the germline V gene.

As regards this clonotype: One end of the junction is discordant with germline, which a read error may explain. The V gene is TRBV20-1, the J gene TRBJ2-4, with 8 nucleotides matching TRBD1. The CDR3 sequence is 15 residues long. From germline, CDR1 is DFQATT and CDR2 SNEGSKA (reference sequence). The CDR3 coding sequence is TGCAGTGCCGAGACAGGGGCCATAGCCGAAAACATTCAGTACTTC. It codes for CSAETGAIAENIQYF.

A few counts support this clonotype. The CDR3 sequence is CASSELGQGVGELFF. In DNA, the CDR3 is TGTGCCAGCAGTGAATTGGGACAGGGGGTCGGGGAGCTGTTTTTT. The V and J genes are TRBV25-1 and TRBJ2-2; 11 bases align to TRBD1. The length of the CDR3 is 15 residues. Losses at the gene ends were 1 base for V and 7 bases for J; bases not matched to a gene: 2. Germline lookup yields CDR1 MGHDK and CDR2 SYGVNS.

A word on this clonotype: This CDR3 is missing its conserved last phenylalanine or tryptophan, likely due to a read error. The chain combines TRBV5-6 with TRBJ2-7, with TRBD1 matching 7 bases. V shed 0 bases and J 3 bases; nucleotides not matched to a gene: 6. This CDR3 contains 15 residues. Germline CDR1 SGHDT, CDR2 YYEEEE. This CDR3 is CASSLGQGEYYEQYS. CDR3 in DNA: TGTGCCAGCAGCTTGGGGCAGGGGGAATACTACGAGCAGTACTCC.

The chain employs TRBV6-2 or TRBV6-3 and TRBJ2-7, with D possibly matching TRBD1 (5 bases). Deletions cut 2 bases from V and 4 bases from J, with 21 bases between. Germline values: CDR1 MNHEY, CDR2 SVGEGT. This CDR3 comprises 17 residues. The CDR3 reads CASSYPGWATSSYEQYF. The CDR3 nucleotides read TGTGCCAGCAGTTACCCAGGGTGGGCTACGTCGAGTTACGAGCAGTACTTC.

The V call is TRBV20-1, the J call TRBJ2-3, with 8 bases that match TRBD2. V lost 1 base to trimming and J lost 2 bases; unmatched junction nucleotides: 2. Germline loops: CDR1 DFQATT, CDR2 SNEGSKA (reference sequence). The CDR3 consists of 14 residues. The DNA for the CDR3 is TGCAGTGCTAGAGGCGGGGGGAACACAGATACGCAGTATTTT. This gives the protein CSARGGGNTDTQYF.

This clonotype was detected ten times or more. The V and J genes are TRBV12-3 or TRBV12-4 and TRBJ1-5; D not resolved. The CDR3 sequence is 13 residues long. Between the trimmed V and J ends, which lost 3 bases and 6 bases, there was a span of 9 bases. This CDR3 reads CASSLGLGQPQHF. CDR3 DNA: TGTGCCAGCAGTTTGGGTTTGGGTCAGCCCCAGCATTTT.

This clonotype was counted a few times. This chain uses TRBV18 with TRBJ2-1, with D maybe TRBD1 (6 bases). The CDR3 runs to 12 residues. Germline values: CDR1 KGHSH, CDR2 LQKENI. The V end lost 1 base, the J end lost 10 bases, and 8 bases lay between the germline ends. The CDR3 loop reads CASSPLGTEQFF. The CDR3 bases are TGTGCCAGCTCACCACTCGGGACAGAGCAGTTCTTC.

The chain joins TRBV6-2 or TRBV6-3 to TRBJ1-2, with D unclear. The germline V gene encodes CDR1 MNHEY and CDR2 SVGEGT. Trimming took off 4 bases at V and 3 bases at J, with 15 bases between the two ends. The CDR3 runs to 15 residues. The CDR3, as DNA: TGTGCCAGCAGTTTCATTCGGGCAGCGCACTATGGCTACACCTTC. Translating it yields CASSFIRAAHYGYTF.

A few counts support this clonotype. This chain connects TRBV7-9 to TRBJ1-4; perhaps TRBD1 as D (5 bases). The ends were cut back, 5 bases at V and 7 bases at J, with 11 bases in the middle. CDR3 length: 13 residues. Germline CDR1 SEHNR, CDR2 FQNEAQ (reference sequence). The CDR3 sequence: CASSGARGEKLFF. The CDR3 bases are TGTGCCAGCAGCGGGGCCCGAGGTGAAAAACTGTTTTTT.

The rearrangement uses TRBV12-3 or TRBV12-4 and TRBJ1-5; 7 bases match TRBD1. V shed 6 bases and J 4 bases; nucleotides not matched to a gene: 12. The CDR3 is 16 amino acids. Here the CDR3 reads CASSTLGGLTNQPQHF. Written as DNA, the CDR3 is TGTGCCAGCAGCACCCTAGGGGGCCTGACGAATCAGCCCCAGCATTTT.